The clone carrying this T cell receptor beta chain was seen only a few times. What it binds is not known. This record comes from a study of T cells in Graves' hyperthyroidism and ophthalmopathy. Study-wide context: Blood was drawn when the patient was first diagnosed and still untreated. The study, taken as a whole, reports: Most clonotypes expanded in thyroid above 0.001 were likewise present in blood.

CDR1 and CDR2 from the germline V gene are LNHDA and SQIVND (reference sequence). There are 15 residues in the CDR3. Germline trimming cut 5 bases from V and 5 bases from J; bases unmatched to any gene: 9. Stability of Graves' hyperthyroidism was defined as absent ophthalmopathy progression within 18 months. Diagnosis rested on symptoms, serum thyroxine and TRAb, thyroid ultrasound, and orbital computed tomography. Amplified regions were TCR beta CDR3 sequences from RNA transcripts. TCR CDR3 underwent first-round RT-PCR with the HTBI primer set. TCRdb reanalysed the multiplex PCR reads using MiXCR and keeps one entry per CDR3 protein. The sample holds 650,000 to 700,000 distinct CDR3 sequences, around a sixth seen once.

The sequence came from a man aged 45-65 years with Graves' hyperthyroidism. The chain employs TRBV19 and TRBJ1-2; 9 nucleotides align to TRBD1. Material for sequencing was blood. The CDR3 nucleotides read TGTGCCAGTAGTGTTAGACAGGGGGAACGGTATGGCTACACCTTC. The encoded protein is CASSVRQGERYGYTF. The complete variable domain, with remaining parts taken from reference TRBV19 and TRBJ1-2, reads DGGITQSPKYLFRKEGQNVTLSCEQNLNHDAMYWYRQDPGQGLRLIYYSQIVNDFQKGDIAEGYSVSREKKESFPLTVTSAQKNPTAFYLCASSVRQGERYGYTFGSGTRLTVV.